This record looks at one T cell receptor (beta chain) sequence and its context. Antigen: not known. The entry originates in a study of T cells in localized non-small cell lung cancer. Findings of the study overall: The study found T cell clonality highest in uninvolved adjacent lung, above tumor.

Some clones are missing from TCRdb's copy, which holds only in-frame ones; the method was immunoSEQ multiplex PCR. The sample shows around 43,000 clones, more than 85% of them seen only once. The CDR3 contains 13 residues. V was clipped by 6 bases and J by 9 bases; unmatched bases: 5. Germline CDR1 is KGHSH and CDR2 is LQKENI. The chain carries TRBV18 and TRBJ1-6, with 7 positions matching TRBD1. Source: peripheral blood, taken before any cancer treatment. This receptor was identified in a man aged 18-55 years with stage I lung adenocarcinoma. The CDR3 DNA reads TGTGCCAGCTCCGGGACAGATGGTTCACCCCTCCACTTT. As protein: CASSGTDGSPLHF.